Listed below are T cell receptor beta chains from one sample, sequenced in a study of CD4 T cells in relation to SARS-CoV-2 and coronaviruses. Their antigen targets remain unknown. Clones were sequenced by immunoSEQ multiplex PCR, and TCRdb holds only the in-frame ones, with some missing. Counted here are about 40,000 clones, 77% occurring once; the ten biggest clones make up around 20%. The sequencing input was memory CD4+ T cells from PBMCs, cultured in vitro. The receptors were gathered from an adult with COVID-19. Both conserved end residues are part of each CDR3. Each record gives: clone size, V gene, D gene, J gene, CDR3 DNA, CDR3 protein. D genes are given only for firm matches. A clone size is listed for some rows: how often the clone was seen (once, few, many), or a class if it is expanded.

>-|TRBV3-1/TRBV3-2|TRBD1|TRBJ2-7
TGTGCCAGCAGCCAAAGGTCGGGACAGAGCTCCTACGAGCAGTACTTC
CASSQRSGQSSYEQYF
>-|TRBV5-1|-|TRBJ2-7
TGCGCCAGCAGCCTGTCAGGAGTGAGCTACGAGCAGTACTTC
CASSLSGVSYEQYF
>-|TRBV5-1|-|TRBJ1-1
TGCGCCAGCAGCTTATATAAGGGTCACACTGAAGCTTTCTTT
CASSLYKGHTEAFF
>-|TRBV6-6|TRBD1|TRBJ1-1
TGTGCCAGCAGGAATACAGGGGATGCTTTCTTT
CASRNTGDAFF
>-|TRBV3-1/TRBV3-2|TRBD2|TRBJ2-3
TGTGCCAGCAGCCAAGGGGAGGGGGATACGCAGTATTTT
CASSQGEGDTQYF
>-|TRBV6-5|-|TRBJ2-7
TGTGCCAGCCGAACCCACGGGGGGCCCTACGAGCAGTACTTC
CASRTHGGPYEQYF
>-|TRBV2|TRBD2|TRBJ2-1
TGTGCCAGCAGTCCCGGGACTAGCGGGGGAAAGAACAATGAGCAGTTCTTC
CASSPGTSGGKNNEQFF
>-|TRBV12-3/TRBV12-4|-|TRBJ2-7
TGTGCCAGCAGTTTGGGCTACGAGCAGTACTTC
CASSLGYEQYF
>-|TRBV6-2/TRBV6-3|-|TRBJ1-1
TGTGCCAGCAGCGACGAAGGGATTGAAGCTTTCTTT
CASSDEGIEAFF
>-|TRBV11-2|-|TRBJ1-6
TGTGCCAGCAGCACGGGACCGTACTATAATTCACCCCTCCACTTT
CASSTGPYYNSPLHF
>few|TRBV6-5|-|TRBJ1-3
TGTGCCAGCAGTCCCAACTTGATCTCTGGAAACACCATATATTTT
CASSPNLISGNTIYF
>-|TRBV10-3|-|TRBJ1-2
TGTGCCATCAGTGAGAGCGGGGTTAGAGGCTACACCTTC
CAISESGVRGYTF
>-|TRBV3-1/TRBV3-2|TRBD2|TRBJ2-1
TGTGCCCGGAGACTAGCGAGCTCCTACAATGAGCAGTTCTTC
CARRLASSYNEQFF
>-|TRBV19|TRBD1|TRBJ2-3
TGTGCCAGTAGTATCCCCCAGACAGGGGGCACGCAGTATTTT
CASSIPQTGGTQYF
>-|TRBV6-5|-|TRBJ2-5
TGTGCCAGCAGTAAATTTGCAGGGTTCGAGACCCAGTACTTC
CASSKFAGFETQYF
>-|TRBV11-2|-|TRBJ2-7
TGTGCCAGCAGCTTTGCGTTTAAGGTGGCAGGGGACCCAGGCTACGAGCAGTACTTC
CASSFAFKVAGDPGYEQYF
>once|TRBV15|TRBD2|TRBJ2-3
TGTGCCACCAGCAGAGCCCTAGCGGGAGATACGCAGTATTTT
CATSRALAGDTQYF
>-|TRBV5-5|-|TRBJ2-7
TGTGCCAGCAGCTTTCAGTCGTCCGAGCAGTACTTC
CASSFQSSEQYF
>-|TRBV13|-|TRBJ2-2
TGTGCCAGCAGCTTGGTGGGGATCGGGGAGCTGTTTTTT
CASSLVGIGELFF
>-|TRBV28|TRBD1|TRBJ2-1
TGTGCCAGCAGCCCCCTAGACAGGGGGGCTAAAAATGAGCAGTTCTTC
CASSPLDRGAKNEQFF
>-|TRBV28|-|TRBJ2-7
TGTGCCAGCAGCAACGAACAGGGATTATTGCCGGGGGAGCAGTACTTC
CASSNEQGLLPGEQYF
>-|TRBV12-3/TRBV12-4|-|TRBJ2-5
TGTGCCAGCAGCCTCGGGTTCCAAGAGACCCAGTACTTC
CASSLGFQETQYF
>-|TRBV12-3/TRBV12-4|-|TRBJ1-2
TGTGCCAGCAGCCCGGGGAGTTCGGGGGGCTACACCTTC
CASSPGSSGGYTF
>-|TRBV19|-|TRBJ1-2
TGTGCCAGTAGTATAGATTACACTTATTCCTATGGCTACACCTTC
CASSIDYTYSYGYTF
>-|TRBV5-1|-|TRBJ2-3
TGCGCCAGCAGCGGAAGGGACAACCGGGGAGGAGATACGCAGTATTTT
CASSGRDNRGGDTQYF
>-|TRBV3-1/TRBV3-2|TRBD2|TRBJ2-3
TGTGCCAGCAGCTGGACTAGCGGGGGGATCACAGATACGCAGTATTTT
CASSWTSGGITDTQYF
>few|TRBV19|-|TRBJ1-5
TGTGCCAGTAGTATAGAACATGGGAATCAGCCCCAGCATTTT
CASSIEHGNQPQHF
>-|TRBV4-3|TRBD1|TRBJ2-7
TGCGCCAGCAGCCAAGTCAGACAGGGCTACGAGCAGTACTTC
CASSQVRQGYEQYF
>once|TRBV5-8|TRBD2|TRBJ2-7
TGTGCCAGCAGCTTCCGCGACCGGACTAGCGGGAGCTACGAGCAGTACTTC
CASSFRDRTSGSYEQYF
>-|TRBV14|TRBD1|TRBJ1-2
TGTGCCAGCAGCCAAGTAACAGGGGTCGGTGGCTACACCTTC
CASSQVTGVGGYTF
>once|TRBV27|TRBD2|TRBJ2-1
TGTGCCAGCAGTTCCTACGGGACTAGCGGGAGGGGCTACAATGAGCAGTTCTTC
CASSSYGTSGRGYNEQFF
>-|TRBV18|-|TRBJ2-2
TGTGCCAGCTCACCACGGCCCGGACAACCTGGACAGGGGGAGCTGTTTTTT
CASSPRPGQPGQGELFF
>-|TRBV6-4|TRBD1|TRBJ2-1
TGTGCCAGCAGTGAAAGTAGGACAGGGGCCAATGAGCAGTTCTTC
CASSESRTGANEQFF
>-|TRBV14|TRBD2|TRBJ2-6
TGTGCCAGCAGCCCCGTTTGGGGGGGTGTGGCAGGGGCCAACGTCCTGACTTTC
CASSPVWGGVAGANVLTF
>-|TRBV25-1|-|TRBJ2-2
TGTGCCAGCGGGGGGAACCGGGACGGTCTATTTTTCGGGGAGCTGTTTTTT
CASGGNRDGLFFGELFF
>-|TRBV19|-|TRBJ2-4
TGTGCCAGTAGTATACGAGGGCGGGGAAACATTCAGTACTTC
CASSIRGRGNIQYF
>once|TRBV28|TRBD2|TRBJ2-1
TGTGCCAGCAGCTCACGTAGCGGGAGGGTCTACAATGAGCAGTTCTTC
CASSSRSGRVYNEQFF
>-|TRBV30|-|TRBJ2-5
TGTGCCTGGAACTTGGCGTACCAAGAGACCCAGTACTTC
CAWNLAYQETQYF
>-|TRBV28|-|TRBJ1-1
TGTGCCAGCAGTTTTACCCAGCGACGCCCCAAAGTAGAAGCTTTCTTT
CASSFTQRRPKVEAFF
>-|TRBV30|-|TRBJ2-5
TGTGCCTGGAGTTCTAGCGCCTTCCAAGAGACCCAGTACTTC
CAWSSSAFQETQYF
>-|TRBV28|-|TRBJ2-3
TGTGCCAGCAGTTTCATGACAGATACGCAGTATTTT
CASSFMTDTQYF
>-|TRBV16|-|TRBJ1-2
TGTGCCAGCAGGAGCAGGGGTAACTATGGCTACACCTTC
CASRSRGNYGYTF
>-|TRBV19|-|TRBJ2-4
TGTGCCAGTAGCCTTTCGTCGGGGCGGGGCATTCAGTACTTC
CASSLSSGRGIQYF
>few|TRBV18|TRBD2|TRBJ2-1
TGTGCCAGCTCAATCATGGCGGGAGAAAGCAATGAGCAGTTCTTC
CASSIMAGESNEQFF